Detailed here is one T cell receptor (beta chain). The data are from a study of blood T cell repertoires in COVID-19. On the study more broadly: Researchers got acute and convalescent COVID-19 samples from the United States, Italy and Spain. PBMCs, B-cell-depleted T cells, or T cells were the source of the cDNA or gDNA that made up the material.

Per the original data handling: Reference gene primer amplification gave estimated nucleated cell counts. TCRdb keeps only in-frame clones here, not all; method: immunoSEQ multiplex PCR. The DNA gave D and trimming, while V, J and clone size come from that table. The table includes around 92,000 clones, about 83% detected once. What was sequenced was peripheral blood. The receptor's source is a human donor in a cohort sampled during active COVID-19.

The CDR3 DNA sequence: TGTGCCAGCAGCCAGGGGGGCCAAGAGACCCAGTACTTC. It translates to CASSQGGQETQYF. The chain is built from TRBV4-2 and TRBJ2-5; a possible D gene is TRBD2 (6 bases). The CDR3 is made up of 13 amino acids. Trimming pared 3 bases from V and 1 base from J, leaving 6 bases between. The germline CDR1 and CDR2 sequences are LGHNA and YNFKEQ.